Below, 12 T cell receptor beta chains from the same sample are listed, as sequenced in a study of blood T cell repertoires in COVID-19. The assay was immunoSEQ multiplex PCR, and TCRdb's table has in-frame clones only and misses some. The sample lists about 160,000 clones, under 85% occurring once. Source material: peripheral blood. These receptors originate from a man between 65 and 85 years old with acute or convalescent COVID-19.

This chain's CDR3 is CASSLLPGNSGNTIYF. CDR3 in DNA: TGCGCCAGCAGCTTGCTACCCGGGAACTCTGGAAACACCATATATTTT. The chain has TRBV5-1 and TRBJ1-3; no definite D call. V was pared by 1 base and J by 0 bases, with 11 bases between. The CDR3 contains 16 residues. The germline CDR1 and CDR2 sequences are SGHRS and YFSETQ.

The DNA of the CDR3 is TGTGCCAGCAGGAAAACAGGGGGCGGGAGCAATCAGCCCCAGCATTTT. It translates to CASRKTGGGSNQPQHF. The V call is TRBV28, the J call TRBJ1-5; 9 bases agree with TRBD1. Germline CDR1 and CDR2: MDHEN and SYDVKM. V was clipped by 6 bases and J by 1 base; unmatched bases: 7. CDR3 size: 16 residues.

The rearrangement joins TRBV19 to TRBJ2-3; 8 bases agree with TRBD1. The CDR3 spans 18 residues. Losses at the gene ends were 3 bases for V and 4 bases for J; bases not matched to a gene: 15. Germline values: CDR1 LNHDA, CDR2 SQIVND (reference sequence). The CDR3 protein is CASSISGRRQGAADTQYF. As DNA, the CDR3 is TGTGCCAGTAGTATCTCGGGTCGGAGGCAGGGGGCTGCAGATACGCAGTATTTT.

This sequence joins TRBV5-1 and TRBJ1-2; D perhaps matches TRBD1 (5 bases). The CDR3 loop spans 14 amino acids. Germline V gene data show CDR1 as SGHRS and CDR2 as YFSETQ. V shed 2 bases and J shed 8 bases, with 16 bases lying between them. CDR3 DNA sequence: TGCGCCAGCAGCTTTCTAGGGGAAAGTGAGGGCTACACCTTC. Its translation: CASSFLGESEGYTF.

This clone was counted only a few times. The chain combines TRBV7-9 with TRBJ1-2, with TRBD1 as a possible D gene (6 bases). Trimming stripped 1 base from V and 8 bases from J, with 14 bases between. Per germline, CDR1 SEHNR and CDR2 FQNEAQ (reference sequence). This CDR3 is 14 amino acids long. CDR3 in amino acids: CASSLVSDRGGYTF. The CDR3 region has the DNA TGTGCCAGCAGCTTAGTATCGGACAGAGGGGGCTACACCTTC.

The rearrangement uses TRBV18 and TRBJ2-7, with 7 bases aligning to TRBD1. V trimming: 5 bases; J trimming: 0 bases; junction bases outside the gene matches: 7. The CDR3 is 15 residues long. Germline V lookup: CDR1 KGHSH, CDR2 LQKENI. The CDR3 spells CASSTRDSRSYEQYF. In nucleotides, the CDR3 is TGTGCCAGCTCAACCCGGGACAGTCGCTCCTACGAGCAGTACTTC.

This chain uses TRBV5-1 with TRBJ2-2; possible D gene TRBD1, 6 bases. Trimming took 2 bases from V and 5 from J, leaving 13 bases between them. The CDR3 runs 15 residues. Looked up from germline, CDR1 is SGHRS and CDR2 is YFSETQ. Here the CDR3 DNA reads TGCGCCAGCAGCTTAACAGGGAGTAGGACCGGGGAGCTGTTTTTT. It encodes CASSLTGSRTGELFF.

J is TRBJ2-7 and V is TRBV5-4, with 7 bases identical to TRBD2. Germline CDR1 reads SGHNT; CDR2 reads YYREEE (reference sequence). The CDR3 has 15 residues. V shed 0 bases and J 6 bases; nucleotides not matched to a gene: 9. CDR3 loop: CASSLAGLEGFEQYF. The DNA for the CDR3 is TGTGCCAGCAGCTTGGCCGGACTAGAAGGGTTCGAGCAGTACTTC.

The rearrangement links TRBV29-1 to TRBJ2-1, with D perhaps TRBD2 (5 bases). CDR1 and CDR2 (germline): SQVTM, ANQGSEA. V was pared by 7 bases and J by 7 bases, with 14 bases between. The CDR3 runs 12 residues. CDR3 loop: CSAEAGGNEQFF. CDR3 coding DNA: TGCAGCGCCGAAGCCGGAGGAAATGAGCAGTTCTTC.

This chain joins TRBV7-2 and TRBJ1-3; 7 bases agree with TRBD1. Per germline, CDR1 SGHTA and CDR2 FQGNSA. The CDR3 has 14 amino acids. With V trimmed by 4 bases and J by 4 bases, 4 bases remained unmatched. In DNA, the CDR3 is TGTGCCAGCAGCTCACAGGGGTCAGGAAACACCATATATTTT. Amino acids: CASSSQGSGNTIYF.

The rearrangement uses TRBV30 and TRBJ1-4, with D maybe TRBD1 (6 bases). The germline V gene has CDR1 GTSNPN and CDR2 SVGIG (reference sequence). Trimming pared 0 bases from V and 8 bases from J, leaving 13 bases between. The length of the CDR3 is 14 residues. CDR3 sequence: CAWSVLQGNEKLFF. As DNA, the CDR3 is TGTGCCTGGAGTGTCTTACAGGGTAACGAAAAACTGTTTTTT.

The chain uses TRBV5-1 and TRBJ1-1; 9 bases are shared with TRBD1. The CDR3 length is 15 residues. Germline loops: CDR1 SGHRS, CDR2 YFSETQ. Trimming at V came to 0 bases and at J to 8 bases, leaving 8 bases not matched to a gene. CDR3 nucleotides: TGCGCCAGCAGCTTGGACCTAGGACAGGGGACCGAAGCTTTCTTT. It is translated as CASSLDLGQGTEAFF.